Below, 13 T cell receptor beta chains from the same sample are listed, as sequenced in a study of cytomegalovirus exposure and HLA in healthy donors. This table comes from immunoSEQ multiplex PCR, and its TCRdb copy is limited to in-frame clones, with some not included. The sample includes approximately 160,000 clones, nearly 90% of them seen just once. The source material was PBMCs. The receptor source for this set is a woman between 18 and 29 years old in good health and CMV-seropositive.

The table lists this clone with a few counts. CDR3 loop: CASSPMRGFAGNTIYF. In DNA form, the CDR3 reads TGTGCCAGCAGCCCGATGAGGGGGTTTGCTGGAAACACCATATATTTT. The rearrangement links TRBV7-2 to TRBJ1-3, with D possibly matching TRBD1 (6 bases). The CDR3 length is 16 residues. Germline CDR1 is SGHTA and CDR2 is FQGNSA. With 5 bases removed from V and 2 bases from J, the gap between germline ends came to 16 bases.

The rearrangement uses TRBV11-2 and TRBJ2-1, with D perhaps TRBD2 (5 bases). Trimming cost V 0 bases and J 10 bases, with 16 bases left between them. The CDR3 spans 15 residues. Germline CDR1 and CDR2: SGHAT and FQNNGV. CDR3 sequence (DNA): TGTGCCAGCAGCTTAGACAACGGGATGGTCGGGGAGCAGTTCTTC. It yields the protein CASSLDNGMVGEQFF.

This chain links TRBV9 with TRBJ2-1; TRBD2 matches at 8 bases. V shed 3 bases, J shed 2 bases, and the junction held 4 bases outside the gene matches. This CDR3 is 15 amino acids long. The germline V gene encodes CDR1 SGDLS and CDR2 YYNGEE. The chain's CDR3 is CASSEGTRTYNEQFF. Written as DNA, the CDR3 is TGTGCCAGCAGCGAGGGGACTAGGACCTACAATGAGCAGTTCTTC.

V usage is TRBV4-2 and J usage is TRBJ1-1; D ambiguous. Germline CDR1 is LGHNA and CDR2 is YNFKEQ. The V gene lost 4 bases and the J gene lost 6 bases, with 6 bases spanning the gap. CDR3 length: 11 amino acids. CDR3 sequence reads: CASSPGAEAFF. CDR3 nucleotide sequence: TGTGCCAGCAGCCCCGGTGCTGAAGCTTTCTTT.

The V gene is TRBV5-1, the J gene TRBJ2-7, with D perhaps matching TRBD1 (5 bases). Trimming shortened V by 7 bases and J by 7 bases, and 15 bases separated the two germline ends. The CDR3 is made up of 12 amino acids. CDR1 SGHRS and CDR2 YFSETQ come from the germline V gene. The CDR3 reads CASGQGSWEQYF. The CDR3 bases are TGCGCCAGCGGGCAGGGCTCTTGGGAGCAGTACTTC.

The rearrangement joins TRBV27 to TRBJ2-1; 10 bases line up with TRBD2. Germline V gene sequence: CDR1 MNHEY, CDR2 SMNVEV (reference sequence). The CDR3 extends over 18 amino acids. With V trimmed by 3 bases and J by 6 bases, 14 bases remained unmatched. The CDR3 is CASSFPLAGEPSRNEQFF. DNA for the CDR3: TGTGCCAGCAGTTTCCCGCTAGCGGGAGAACCCAGTCGCAATGAGCAGTTCTTC.

This CDR3 reads CSVLLHRAEGFGYTF. DNA for the CDR3: TGCAGCGTTCTTCTTCACAGGGCTGAAGGGTTTGGCTACACCTTC. This rearrangement joins TRBV29-1 to TRBJ1-2, with TRBD1 as a possible D gene (6 bases). The CDR3 length is 15 residues. The V and J ends lost 5 bases and 7 bases respectively, with 23 bases between them. Germline loops: CDR1 SQVTM, CDR2 ANQGSEA.

This clone has only a few counts. This chain links TRBV5-1 with TRBJ1-5, with TRBD1 matching 7 bases. The CDR3 consists of 15 residues. V was pared by 4 bases and J by 3 bases, with 7 bases of the junction left unmatched. CDR1 and CDR2 (germline): SGHRS, YFSETQ. Here the CDR3 DNA reads TGCGCCAGCAGCGTAACAGGGGCGTTCAATCAGCCCCAGCATTTT. This codes for CASSVTGAFNQPQHF. Combining the CDR3 with reference TRBV5-1 and TRBJ1-5 gives the whole variable domain KAGVTQTPRYLIKTRGQQVTLSCSPISGHRSVSWYQQTPGQGLQFLFEYFSETQRNKGNFPGRFSGRQFSNSRSEMNVSTLELGDSALYLCASSVTGAFNQPQHFGDGTRLSIL.

The V and J genes are TRBV15 and TRBJ2-1; TRBD1 matches 10 bases. Germline V gene lookup returns CDR1 LNHNV and CDR2 YYDKDF (reference sequence). CDR3 size: 15 residues. Germline trimming cut 8 bases from V and 6 bases from J; bases unmatched to any gene: 10. Here the CDR3 DNA reads TGTGCCACCCAAAACCGGGACAGGGGAGGCAATGAGCAGTTCTTC. It translates to CATQNRDRGGNEQFF.

The chain has TRBV19 and TRBJ2-1, with 9 bases lining up with TRBD2. V shed 4 bases, J shed 5 bases, and the junction held 3 bases outside the gene matches. The V gene's germline CDR1 is LNHDA and CDR2 SQIVND (reference sequence). This CDR3 is built from 14 residues. The CDR3 loop is CASSTSGNNNEQFF. CDR3 DNA: TGTGCCAGTAGTACTAGCGGGAACAACAATGAGCAGTTCTTC.

The chain recombines TRBV18 with TRBJ1-4; possible D gene TRBD1, 5 bases. V dropped 5 bases and J dropped 2 bases, with 6 bases sitting between them. The CDR3 extends over 13 amino acids. The germline V gene has CDR1 KGHSH and CDR2 LQKENI. The DNA of the CDR3 is TGTGCCAGCTCAAGGGGCACTAATGAAAAACTGTTTTTT. It translates to CASSRGTNEKLFF.

This chain links TRBV7-9 with TRBJ1-1; 9 positions agree with TRBD1. CDR1 and CDR2 (germline): SEHNR, FQNEAQ (reference sequence). V lost 5 bases, J lost 5 bases, and 6 bases stayed unmatched. This CDR3 spans 14 amino acids. CDR3 sequence: CASSTSGTGTEAFF. The CDR3, as DNA: TGTGCCAGCAGCACGTCCGGGACAGGGACTGAAGCTTTCTTT.

This clone was observed a single time. The rearrangement uses TRBV4-2 and TRBJ2-7; the match to TRBD1 covers 9 bases. V lost 0 bases, J lost 5 bases, and 8 bases stayed unmatched. The CDR3 spans 16 residues. Per the germline V gene, CDR1 is LGHNA and CDR2 is YNFKEQ. This chain's CDR3 is CASSQELRQGGDEQYF. The CDR3 DNA follows: TGTGCCAGCAGCCAAGAATTGCGACAGGGGGGCGACGAGCAGTACTTC.